Presented here are 10 T cell receptor beta chains from one specimen sequenced in a study of spatial heterogeneity in lung cancer. Indicated time point: sample taken at primary tumor resection. Antigens for these TCRs are unknown. Study observations and caveats: Tumoral mutation counts were tracked by counts of expanded intratumoral alpha and beta TCRs.

Using its own MiXCR run on the 5' RACE reads, TCRdb lists one record per CDR3 protein. This sample yields 7,500 to 8,500 distinct CDR3 sequences, of which 9% to 10% are seen a single time; roughly an eighth belongs to the top ten. This sample comprised lung tumor tissue, obtained at surgery. The source is a male donor with early-stage non-small cell lung cancer.

By sample share, this clonotype is medium-sized. The chain links TRBV10-3 to TRBJ2-7; maybe TRBD1 (6 bases). CDR3 length: 13 amino acids. Germline CDR1 is ENHRY and CDR2 is SYGVKD. Trimming shortened V by 8 bases and J by 4 bases, and 15 bases separated the two germline ends. The CDR3 DNA sequence: TGTGCCATCGGACAAGGGGGTCTTTACGAGCAGTACTTC. This codes for CAIGQGGLYEQYF.

The sample holds many counts of this clonotype. The chain couples TRBV20-1 to TRBJ2-3; 16 nucleotides match TRBD2. CDR1 is DFQATT and CDR2 is SNEGSKA in the germline V gene (reference sequence). The CDR3 has 18 amino acids. V dropped 4 bases and J dropped 2; count of bases not matched to a gene: 9. CDR3 nucleotides: TGCAGTGCTACTACGGGACTAGCGGGGGGGCCTCTCACAGATACGCAGTATTTT. Translated, it gives CSATTGLAGGPLTDTQYF.

The chain uses TRBV13 and TRBJ2-7, with a weak D call TRBD2 (6 bases). The CDR3 runs to 13 residues. The germline CDR1 and CDR2 sequences are PRHDT and FYEKMQ (reference sequence). V was cut by 5 bases and J by 9 bases, with 17 bases left in between. The CDR3 protein is CASSLNTGDRQYF. Here the CDR3 DNA reads TGTGCCAGCAGCCTCAATACGGGGGACCGGCAGTACTTC.

There are many counts of this clonotype. V and J are TRBV27 and TRBJ2-5; either TRBD1 or TRBD2 may supply D (5 bases each). The V end lost 4 bases, the J end lost 7 bases, and 16 bases lay between the germline ends. The V gene's germline CDR1 is MNHEY and CDR2 SMNVEV (reference sequence). The CDR3 is 14 amino acids. CDR3 region: CASSSGPRGGTQYF. The CDR3 DNA sequence: TGTGCCAGCAGTTCGGGACCGAGGGGTGGGACCCAGTACTTC.

By share of the sample, this clonotype is medium-sized. The chain links TRBV10-1 to TRBJ2-7, with D uncertain. Per the germline V gene, CDR1 is WNHNN and CDR2 is SYGVQD (reference sequence). The V gene lost 11 bases and the J gene lost 2 bases, with 10 bases spanning the gap. The CDR3 length is 11 residues. Here the CDR3 reads CAGRSPYEQYF. In nucleotides, the CDR3 is TGCGCCGGCCGGAGCCCCTACGAGCAGTACTTC.

This clonotype has at least ten counts. V is TRBV20-1 and J is TRBJ2-7, with D possibly being TRBD1 or TRBD2 (5 bases each). In germline, CDR1 is DFQATT, CDR2 SNEGSKA (reference sequence). This CDR3 contains 14 residues. V gave up 0 bases and J gave up 6 bases, with 15 bases separating them. The CDR3 is CSARDSAGSGEQYF. The CDR3 region has the DNA TGCAGTGCTAGAGATTCGGCAGGGAGCGGCGAGCAGTACTTC.

In its sample, this clonotype was seen many times. It may be a read error: a sequence one base away is much more abundant. V is TRBV24-1 and J is TRBJ2-3; D is perhaps TRBD2 (5 bases). The CDR3 covers 13 residues. Per germline, CDR1 KGHDR and CDR2 SFDVKD. The CDR3 sequence: CATNDLLADTQYF. The CDR3 nucleotides are TGTGCCACCAATGATTTACTAGCAGATACGCAGTATTTT.

This clonotype is classed as medium-sized (0.01 to 0.1%). This sequence joins TRBV7-9 and TRBJ2-2; 12 bases match TRBD2. This CDR3 has 15 amino acids. Germline V gene lookup returns CDR1 SEHNR and CDR2 FQNEAQ (reference sequence). V shed 4 bases and J 7 bases; nucleotides not matched to a gene: 4. The CDR3 DNA follows: TGTGCCAGCAGCTCCCGGACTAGCGGGAACGGGGAGCTGTTTTTT. Residues: CASSSRTSGNGELFF.

By share of the sample, this clonotype is medium-sized. The chain couples TRBV5-5 to TRBJ1-2, with TRBD1 as a possible D gene (5 bases). The CDR3 loop spans 15 amino acids. In germline, CDR1 is SGHKS, CDR2 YYEKEE (reference sequence). V lost 2 bases, J lost 3 bases, and 14 bases lay in between. The CDR3 protein is CASSFPRGQDYGYTF. CDR3 in DNA: TGTGCCAGCAGCTTCCCGCGGGGCCAGGACTATGGCTACACCTTC.

This clonotype appeared many times. The CDR3 nucleotides are TGCGCCAGCAGCTTGGCGGGCCGGTCCCAAGAGACCCAGTACTTC. Its translation is CASSLAGRSQETQYF. V gene TRBV5-1 combines with J gene TRBJ2-5; D gene ambiguous. The ends were cut back, 0 bases at V and 1 base at J, with 10 bases in the middle. Germline V CDR1 and CDR2: SGHRS, YFSETQ. CDR3 length equals 15 residues.